This T cell receptor beta chain originates from a study of blood T cell repertoires in COVID-19. As for the study in general: The samples span acute and convalescent COVID-19 from the United States, Italy and Spain. T cells, B-cell-depleted T cells, or PBMCs supplied cDNA or gDNA.

As originally analysed: Cell counts per sample came from amplifying reference gene primers. Measured with immunoSEQ multiplex PCR; TCRdb has only the in-frame clones, and not every one. The V and J calls and clone size come from that table; D and trimming were worked out from the DNA. In the table there are roughly 97,000 clones, almost 85% of which are singletons. From germline, CDR1 is KGHDR and CDR2 SFDVKD. V dropped 2 bases and J dropped 5 bases, with 17 bases sitting between them. The CDR3 totals 16 residues. Specimen: peripheral blood. The receptor was derived from a man between 70 and 80 years old with acute or convalescent COVID-19. The J gene is TRBJ2-5, the V gene TRBV24-1; D might be TRBD2 (6 bases). The CDR3 bases are TGTGCCACCAGTGATTGGGGTAGCGGAGAGTGGGAGACCCAGTACTTC. This sequence encodes CATSDWGSGEWETQYF.